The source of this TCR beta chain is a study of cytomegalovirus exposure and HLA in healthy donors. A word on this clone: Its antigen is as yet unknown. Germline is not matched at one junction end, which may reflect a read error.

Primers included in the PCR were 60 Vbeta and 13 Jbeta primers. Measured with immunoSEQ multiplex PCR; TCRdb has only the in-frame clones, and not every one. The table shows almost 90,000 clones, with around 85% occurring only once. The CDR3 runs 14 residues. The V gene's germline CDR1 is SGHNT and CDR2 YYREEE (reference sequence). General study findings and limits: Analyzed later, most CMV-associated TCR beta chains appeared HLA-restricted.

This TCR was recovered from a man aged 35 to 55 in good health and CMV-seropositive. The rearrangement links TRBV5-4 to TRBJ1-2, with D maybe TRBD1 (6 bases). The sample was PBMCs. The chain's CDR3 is CASRLDSQDYGYTF. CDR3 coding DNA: TGTGCCAGCAGATTGGACAGCCAAGACTATGGCTACACCTTC.